Presented here are 3 T cell receptor beta chains from one specimen sequenced in a study of control samples from healthy donors and cancer patients (dated by TCRdb to 2018 to 2020). The library was generated by the immunoSEQ multiplex PCR assay. TCRdb re-hosts the immuneACCESS table, in-frame sequences only. Its copies lack some clones; in the studies checked, an unresolved V gene accounts for under half of them, and the cause for the rest is not known. A total of about 86,000 clones appear in this sample, 85% to 90% of them only once. The ten largest clones take up about 8.6% of the sample. The sample consisted of PBMCs. The receptors shown here come from a woman in her 50s with colorectal cancer.

This clone has a single count. V is TRBV6-1 and J is TRBJ1-5; 7 bases fit TRBD1. The CDR3 has 13 amino acids. The V and J ends lost 5 bases and 7 bases, in that order; junction bases with no gene match: 5. The V gene's germline CDR1 is MNHNS and CDR2 SASEGT. This CDR3 is CASSTGVRQPQHF. In DNA form, the CDR3 reads TGTGCCAGCAGTACAGGGGTGCGGCAGCCCCAGCATTTT.

V usage is TRBV18 and J usage is TRBJ2-3; 8 bases agree with TRBD2. Germline assignment: CDR1 KGHSH and CDR2 LQKENI. V dropped 5 bases and J dropped 2; count of bases not matched to a gene: 6. The CDR3 totals 15 residues. CDR3 coding DNA: TGTGCCAGCTCAACCGGAGCGGGAGCCACAGATACGCAGTATTTT. Amino acid sequence: CASSTGAGATDTQYF.

Only one count was recorded for this clone. The chain employs TRBV1 and TRBJ2-7; the DNA was not used to check the table's D call, TRBD2. TRBV1 is given as a pseudogene. The CDR3 loop spans 19 amino acids. Written as DNA, the CDR3 is TGCACCAGCAGCCAAGATCGGGGACTAGCGGGGGACTTTTCCTACGAGCAGTACGTC. Translation: CTSSQDRGLAGDFSYEQYV.